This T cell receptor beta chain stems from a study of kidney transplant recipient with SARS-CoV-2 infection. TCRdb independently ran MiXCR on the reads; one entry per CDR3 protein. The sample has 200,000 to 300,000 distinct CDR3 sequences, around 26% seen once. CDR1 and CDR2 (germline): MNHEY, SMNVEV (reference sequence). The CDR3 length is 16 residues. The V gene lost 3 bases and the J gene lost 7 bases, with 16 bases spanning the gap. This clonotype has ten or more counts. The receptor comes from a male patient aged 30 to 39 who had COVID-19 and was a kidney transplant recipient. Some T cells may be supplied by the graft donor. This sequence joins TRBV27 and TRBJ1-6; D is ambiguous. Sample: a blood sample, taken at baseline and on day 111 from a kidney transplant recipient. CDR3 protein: CASSLVPRNLNSPLHF. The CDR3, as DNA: TGTGCCAGCAGTTTGGTTCCGAGAAATCTAAATTCACCCCTCCACTTT.